The TCR beta chain under discussion was sequenced for a study of blood T cell repertoires in COVID-19. V lost 2 bases, J lost 8 bases, and 13 bases lay in between. Germline assignment: CDR1 SEHNR and CDR2 FQNEAQ (reference sequence). The CDR3 is made up of 14 amino acids. Only in-frame clones appear in the TCRdb table, and some are missing; sequencing was by immunoSEQ multiplex PCR. The table has 85,000 to 95,000 clones, around nine tenths seen once. Sequenced input: peripheral blood. J is TRBJ2-1 and V is TRBV7-9; unclear D gene. The clonotype comes from a man in his sixties with COVID-19, enrolled during active disease. CDR3 DNA: TGTGCCAGCAGCTTACAACTCCTTCGGGATGAGCAGTTCTTC. It translates to CASSLQLLRDEQFF.